Listed below are T cell receptor beta chains from one sample, sequenced in a study of blood T cells in healthy people across ages. MiXCR, run by TCRdb on the 5' RACE reads, gives a single entry per CDR3 protein. The repertoire holds about 770,000 distinct CDR3 sequences, with 40% to 50% as singletons. The sequencing input was blood. The receptors come from a man between 60 and 70 years old in good health. CDR3s include the opening cysteine and the closing phenylalanine or tryptophan. The D gene is left open where the match is weak. Rows give clone size only sometimes, using once, few, many, or a class for an expanded clone.

>.|TRBV5-5|TRBD2|TRBJ2-3
CASSLSSGGQDTQYF
TGTGCCAGCAGCCTATCTAGCGGGGGGCAAGATACGCAGTATTTT
>few|TRBV2|.|TRBJ2-1
CASSVARGDSEQFF
TGTGCCAGCAGTGTGGCGCGGGGCGACAGTGAGCAGTTCTTC
>.|TRBV2|TRBD2|TRBJ2-7
CASSVKRGGHNEQYF
TGTGCCAGCAGCGTCAAGCGGGGGGGCCACAATGAGCAGTACTTC
>few|TRBV7-2|TRBD2|TRBJ2-5
CASSLGSSGGKETQYF
TGTGCCAGCAGCTTAGGATCAAGCGGGGGGAAAGAGACCCAGTACTTC
>.|TRBV28|.|TRBJ1-4
CASRGSHRRGEKLFF
TGTGCCAGCAGGGGCAGTCACAGAAGGGGTGAAAAACTGTTTTTT
>.|TRBV4-3|TRBD1|TRBJ1-2
CASSLHGQDGGGYTF
TGCGCCAGCAGCCTCCACGGACAGGACGGAGGTGGCTACACCTTC
>few|TRBV10-2|.|TRBJ1-5
CASSEFGSNQPQHF
TGCGCCAGCAGTGAATTTGGAAGCAATCAGCCCCAGCATTTT
>.|TRBV6-2/TRBV6-3|.|TRBJ2-7
CASSVRRGTYEQYF
TGTGCCAGCAGTGTTCGCAGGGGAACCTACGAGCAGTACTTC
>few|TRBV24-1|TRBD1|TRBJ1-2
CATSDSDRDGYTF
TGTGCCACCAGTGATTCGGACAGGGATGGCTACACCTTC
>few|TRBV4-3|.|TRBJ1-2
CASSQSRGYGYTF
TGCGCCAGCAGCCAAAGCAGGGGTTACGGCTACACCTTC
>.|TRBV7-6|TRBD1|TRBJ2-5
CASSLRPGGMETQYF
TGTGCCAGCAGCTTACGGCCAGGGGGCATGGAGACCCAGTACTTC
>.|TRBV2|TRBD2|TRBJ2-3
CASSPFSGGGADTQYF
TGTGCCAGCAGTCCCTTCTCGGGGGGAGGGGCAGATACGCAGTATTTT